This T cell receptor (beta chain) was documented in a study of EBV T-cell therapy then PD-1 blockade in nasopharyngeal carcinoma. Treatment: AdE1-LMPpoly-expanded autologous EBV-specific T-cell therapy followed by anti-PD-1 nivolumab. Germline CDR1 MRHNA, CDR2 SNTAGT. The J segment lost 0 bases and the V segment lost 0 bases, leaving 2 bases of the junction unmatched. This CDR3 comprises 16 residues. A remark on this clone: Its matching antigen is unknown.

Clones were read by immunoSEQ multiplex PCR, and TCRdb kept only the in-frame ones, dropping some. The data show about 23,000 clones, approximately 84% seen once. The receptor comes from a man aged 40-50 years with nasopharyngeal carcinoma. The chain recombines TRBV6-4 with TRBJ2-3; 8 bases match TRBD2. Sequenced material: CD8+ T cells from blood, taken around day 58 from a patient whose treatment included autologous EBV-specific T cells and nivolumab. The CDR3, as DNA: TGTGCCAGCAGTGACTCCAGCGGGGGAAGCACAGATACGCAGTATTTT. This codes for CASSDSSGGSTDTQYF.